Following are 25 T cell receptor beta chains from one sample sequenced in a study of blood T cells in healthy people across ages. For the second PCR, which ran for about 6 to 11 cycles, a sample-barcoded 5' primer and a J-beta primer mix were used. In TCRdb, the 5' RACE reads were re-called with MiXCR into one record per CDR3 protein. Among some 850,000 distinct CDR3 sequences listed, roughly 24% were seen once. This sample also appeared in a second study, on T cells of mothers and their children.

What was sequenced was blood. The receptors stem from a boy younger than 18 in good health.

This chain links TRBV10-3 with TRBJ2-7; 8 bases agree with TRBD1. Germline CDR1 ENHRY, CDR2 SYGVKD. The CDR3 runs to 14 residues. The trim removed 4 bases at V and 2 bases at J, leaving 4 bases unmatched. The CDR3 reads CAISGQGPAYEQYF. The DNA of the CDR3 is TGTGCCATCAGTGGACAGGGGCCCGCCTACGAGCAGTACTTC.

This clonotype was counted only a few times. This sequence joins TRBV12-3 or TRBV12-4 and TRBJ1-2; D uncertain. The CDR3 runs to 14 residues. Trimming cost V 0 bases and J 5 bases, with 10 bases left between them. DNA of the CDR3: TGTGCCAGCAGTTTAGCGCCCCCCGAGTATGGCTACACCTTC. Amino acid sequence: CASSLAPPEYGYTF.

The chain joins TRBV10-3 to TRBJ2-3; TRBD2 matches 9 bases. Trimming cost V 6 bases and J 2 bases; bases outside gene matches: 6. The germline V gene has CDR1 ENHRY and CDR2 SYGVKD. The CDR3 is 15 amino acids. The CDR3 nucleotides are TGTGCCATCAGAGAGCGGGGGGCTATCACAGATACGCAGTATTTT. This translates into CAIRERGAITDTQYF.

The chain has TRBV7-8 and TRBJ2-4, with unresolved D. The V end was cut by 5 bases, the J end by 1 base, with 9 bases between. This CDR3 comprises 14 residues. Germline CDR1 and CDR2: SGHVS and FQNEAQ. The CDR3 sequence is CASSPLGAKNIQYF. Written as DNA, the CDR3 is TGTGCCAGCAGCCCGCTTGGGGCCAAAAACATTCAGTACTTC.

This clonotype was observed a few times. This sequence joins TRBV20-1 and TRBJ2-5, with TRBD2 identical over 7 bases. The closer fit of TRBJ2-7 to the DNA end suggests the J call may be wrong. CDR1 is DFQATT, CDR2 SNEGSKA, per germline (reference sequence). This CDR3 region has 12 residues. As DNA, the CDR3 is TGCAGCGGCGGGACTACACCCTACGAGCAGTACTTC. It translates to CSGGTTPYEQYF.

This clonotype came up a few times. Just one base apart from a much larger clone, this may be a read error. V and J are TRBV6-5 and TRBJ1-3; D might be TRBD1 (6 bases). Trimming cost V 2 bases and J 4 bases, with 9 bases left between them. The CDR3 sequence is 14 residues long. The germline CDR1 and CDR2 sequences are MNHEY and SVGAGI. The CDR3 here is CASSYGQRGNTIYF. The CDR3 nucleotides are TGTGCCAGCAGTTACGGACAGCGGGGAAACACCATATATTTT.

The chain recombines TRBV20-1 with TRBJ2-7; maybe TRBD2 (6 bases). The CDR3 covers 14 residues. Per germline, CDR1 DFQATT and CDR2 SNEGSKA (reference sequence). V was cut by 5 bases and J by 4 bases, with 18 bases left in between. CDR3 nucleotides: TGCAGTGCTTGGCCACTAGCTGGAGATTACGAGCAGTACTTC. Protein sequence: CSAWPLAGDYEQYF.

V and J are TRBV10-3 and TRBJ2-5; possibly TRBD2 for D (6 bases). The CDR3 is 13 residues long. Trimming took off 3 bases at V and 11 bases at J, with 16 bases between the two ends. Germline values: CDR1 ENHRY, CDR2 SYGVKD. The CDR3 coding sequence is TGTGCCATCAGTGATACGAGCGGGTTGGAGCAGTACTTC. This translates into CAISDTSGLEQYF.

In DNA form, the CDR3 reads TGTGCCAGCAGTGAGCCAGGGTTCGGCAATGAGCAGTTCTTC. Encoded protein: CASSEPGFGNEQFF. This sequence joins TRBV25-1 and TRBJ2-1; tentatively, D is TRBD1 (5 bases). CDR1 MGHDK and CDR2 SYGVNS come from the germline V gene. With 3 bases removed from V and 6 bases from J, the gap between germline ends came to 12 bases. The CDR3 spans 14 residues.

The V gene is TRBV20-1, the J gene TRBJ2-5, with TRBD2 identical over 10 bases. The trim removed 5 bases at V and 5 bases at J, leaving 5 bases unmatched. CDR1 DFQATT and CDR2 SNEGSKA come from the germline V gene (reference sequence). The CDR3 sequence is 13 residues long. CDR3 amino acids: CSAASGGRETQYF. CDR3 DNA: TGCAGTGCTGCTAGCGGGGGAAGGGAGACCCAGTACTTC.

The table lists this clonotype with a few counts. V gene TRBV5-5 combines with J gene TRBJ1-4; D not certain. The CDR3 consists of 15 residues. V lost 0 bases and J 4 bases, leaving 10 bases between the germline ends. Germline lookup yields CDR1 SGHKS and CDR2 YYEKEE (reference sequence). CDR3 nucleotide sequence: TGTGCCAGCAGCTTGGCCGGTCAGCTTAATGAAAAACTGTTTTTT. This encodes CASSLAGQLNEKLFF.

The J gene is TRBJ2-2, the V gene TRBV30; tentatively, D is TRBD2 (5 bases). The CDR3 sequence is 13 residues long. V lost 1 base to trimming and J lost 6 bases, with 9 bases between them. Germline V CDR1 and CDR2: GTSNPN, SVGIG (reference sequence). The CDR3 sequence is CAWSGEGSGELFF. Written as DNA, the CDR3 is TGTGCCTGGAGTGGTGAGGGATCCGGGGAGCTGTTTTTT.

The chain couples TRBV5-1 to TRBJ1-1; the match to TRBD1 covers 9 bases. Trimming cost V 5 bases and J 4 bases; bases outside gene matches: 3. The germline CDR1 and CDR2 sequences are SGHRS and YFSETQ. This CDR3 has 13 amino acids. The CDR3 coding sequence is TGCGCCAGCAGTGACAGGGGGGCCACTGAAGCTTTCTTT. This sequence encodes CASSDRGATEAFF.

This chain joins TRBV5-1 and TRBJ1-4; 9 bases map to TRBD1. Germline V gene sequence: CDR1 SGHRS, CDR2 YFSETQ. V was clipped by 4 bases and J by 8 bases; unmatched bases: 6. This CDR3 has 14 residues. CDR3 in amino acids: CASSGDREDEKLFF. Here the CDR3 DNA reads TGCGCCAGCAGCGGGGACAGGGAGGACGAAAAACTGTTTTTT.

For this clonotype: One end of the junction varies from germline; a read error may be responsible. J is TRBJ2-7 and V is TRBV28, with D tentatively TRBD1 or TRBD2 (5 bases each). Germline V CDR1 and CDR2: MDHEN, SYDVKM. CDR3 length equals 14 residues. The CDR3 is CASSPTGTGYEQCF. The CDR3 nucleotides are TGTGCCAGCAGCCCAACCGGGACGGGCTACGAGCAGTGCTTC.

The rearrangement links TRBV4-1 to TRBJ2-7; D is unclear. V lost 3 bases to trimming and J lost 0 bases, with 15 bases between them. The CDR3 runs to 16 residues. Germline CDR1 is MGHRA and CDR2 is YSYEKL. CDR3 region: CASSHLAGRLSYEQYF. The CDR3 DNA reads TGCGCCAGCAGCCACCTGGCAGGCCGGCTCTCCTACGAGCAGTACTTC.

This clonotype has ten or more counts. The genes are TRBV29-1 and TRBJ2-5; TRBD2 might be the D (6 bases). There are 12 residues in the CDR3. CDR1 SQVTM and CDR2 ANQGSEA come from the germline V gene. V lost 7 bases and J lost 1, with 10 bases in between. In DNA, the CDR3 is TGCAGCGCTGCGGGGAGCCAAGAGACCCAGTACTTC. Protein sequence: CSAAGSQETQYF. The full variable domain, its missing parts supplied by reference TRBV29-1 and TRBJ2-5, is SAVISQKPSRDICQRGTSLTIQCQVDSQVTMMFWYRQQPGQSLTLIATANQGSEATYESGFVIDKFPISRPNLTFSTLTVSNMSPEDSSIYLCSAAGSQETQYFGPGTRLLVL.

The chain joins TRBV20-1 to TRBJ1-3, with unresolved D. The germline gives CDR1 DFQATT, CDR2 SNEGSKA (reference sequence). Trimming took off 6 bases at V and 0 bases at J, with 12 bases between the two ends. This CDR3 is 14 amino acids long. The CDR3 here is CSAQDTDSGNTIYF. The CDR3 DNA reads as TGCAGTGCCCAAGACACTGACTCTGGAAACACCATATATTTT.

This clonotype was found a few times. This sequence joins TRBV9 and TRBJ2-7; perhaps TRBD1 as D (5 bases). V was shortened by 0 bases and J by 1 base, with 14 bases between the two germline ends. This CDR3 is 16 amino acids long. Germline V CDR1 and CDR2: SGDLS, YYNGEE. The CDR3 loop is CASSVGGPAFSYEQYF. DNA of the CDR3: TGTGCCAGCAGCGTAGGGGGCCCCGCGTTTTCCTACGAGCAGTACTTC.

This clonotype was observed many times. The junction shows a germline mismatch at one end, possibly a read error. The chain links TRBV5-1 to TRBJ2-5; D tentatively reads TRBD1 or TRBD2 (5 bases each). The CDR3 runs 14 residues. Germline V lookup: CDR1 SGHRS, CDR2 YFSETQ. The CDR3 is CASSPPGPGETQYF. The CDR3 region has the DNA TGTGCCAGCAGTCCGCCGGGACCCGGGGAGACCCAGTACTTC.

This clonotype was seen more than once but under ten times. The chain uses TRBV3-1 and TRBJ1-1; D remains ambiguous. CDR1 and CDR2 from the germline V gene are LGHDT and YNNKEL (reference sequence). Deletions cut 4 bases from V and 1 base from J, with 13 bases between. The CDR3 runs 15 residues. The CDR3 DNA reads TGTGCCAGCAGCCCTGCGGAGGGCGCGAACACTGAAGCTTTCTTT. Translation: CASSPAEGANTEAFF.

The gene calls are TRBV29-1 and TRBJ2-7, with 7 bases identical to TRBD2. The V segment lost 4 bases and the J segment 3 bases; nucleotides outside the gene matches: 6. The length of the CDR3 is 13 residues. CDR1 is SQVTM, CDR2 ANQGSEA, per germline. CDR3 amino acids: CSVGGGGYYEQYF. CDR3 sequence (DNA): TGCAGCGTTGGCGGGGGAGGATACTACGAGCAGTACTTC.

This clonotype was detected a few times. The chain links TRBV7-9 to TRBJ2-5; tentatively, D is TRBD1 or TRBD2 (5 bases each). This CDR3 is 16 amino acids long. CDR1 and CDR2 (germline): SEHNR, FQNEAQ (reference sequence). V was pared by 0 bases and J by 4 bases, with 15 bases between. CDR3 sequence: CASSLATGTRAETQYF. The CDR3 nucleotides are TGTGCCAGCAGCTTAGCGACCGGGACGCGCGCAGAGACCCAGTACTTC.

This clonotype was seen a handful of times. The chain uses TRBV6-6 and TRBJ1-5; unclear D gene. Deletions cut 0 bases from V and 3 bases from J, with 9 bases between. Germline-derived CDR1 and CDR2 are MNHNY and SVGAGI (reference sequence). This CDR3 has 15 residues. DNA of the CDR3: TGTGCCAGCAGTTACTCGACGGCAGCCAATCAGCCCCAGCATTTT. As protein: CASSYSTAANQPQHF.

The table lists this clonotype with a few counts. The chain is built from TRBV6-1 and TRBJ2-7, with D perhaps matching TRBD1 (5 bases). Trimming left V 3 bases short and J 2 bases short, with 14 bases between. The germline CDR1 and CDR2 sequences are MNHNS and SASEGT. The CDR3 spans 15 residues. In DNA, the CDR3 is TGTGCCAGCAGTGATCAGCAGGGAATCCCCTACGAGCAGTACTTC. Amino acid sequence: CASSDQQGIPYEQYF.